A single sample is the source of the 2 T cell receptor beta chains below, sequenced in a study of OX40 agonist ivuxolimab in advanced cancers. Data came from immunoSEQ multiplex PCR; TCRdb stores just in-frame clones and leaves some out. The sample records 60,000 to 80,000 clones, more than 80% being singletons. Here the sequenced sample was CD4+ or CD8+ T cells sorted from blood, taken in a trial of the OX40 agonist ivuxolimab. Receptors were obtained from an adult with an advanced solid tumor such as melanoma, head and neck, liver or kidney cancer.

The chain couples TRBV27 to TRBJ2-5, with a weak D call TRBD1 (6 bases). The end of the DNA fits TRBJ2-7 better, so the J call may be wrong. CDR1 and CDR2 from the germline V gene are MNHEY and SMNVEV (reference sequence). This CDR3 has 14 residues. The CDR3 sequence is CASSNYRGGYEQYF. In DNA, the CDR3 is TGTGCCAGCAGTAATTACAGAGGGGGCTACGAGCAGTACTTC.

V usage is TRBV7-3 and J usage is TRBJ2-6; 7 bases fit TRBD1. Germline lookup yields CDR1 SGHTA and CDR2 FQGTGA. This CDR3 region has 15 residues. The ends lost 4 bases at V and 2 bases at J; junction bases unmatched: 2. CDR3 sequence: CASSSTGTGANVLTF. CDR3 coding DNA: TGTGCCAGCAGCTCGACAGGGACTGGGGCCAACGTCCTGACTTTC.